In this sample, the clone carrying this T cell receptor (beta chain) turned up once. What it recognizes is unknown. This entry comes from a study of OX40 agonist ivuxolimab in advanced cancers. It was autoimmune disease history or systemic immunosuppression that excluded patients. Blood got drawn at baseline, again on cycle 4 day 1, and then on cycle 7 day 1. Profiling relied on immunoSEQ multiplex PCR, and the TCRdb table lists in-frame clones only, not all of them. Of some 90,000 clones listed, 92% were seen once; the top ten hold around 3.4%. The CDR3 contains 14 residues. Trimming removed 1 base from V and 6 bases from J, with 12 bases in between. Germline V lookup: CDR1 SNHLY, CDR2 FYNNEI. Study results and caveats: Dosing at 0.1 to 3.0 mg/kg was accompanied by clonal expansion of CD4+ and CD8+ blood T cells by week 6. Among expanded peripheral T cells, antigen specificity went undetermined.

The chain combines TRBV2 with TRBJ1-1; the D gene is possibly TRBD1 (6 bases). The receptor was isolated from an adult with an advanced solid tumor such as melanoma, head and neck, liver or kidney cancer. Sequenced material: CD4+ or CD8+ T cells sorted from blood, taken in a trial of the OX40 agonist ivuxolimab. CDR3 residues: CASSEGTDASEAFF. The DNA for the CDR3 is TGTGCCAGCAGTGAAGGGACAGACGCCTCTGAAGCTTTCTTT.